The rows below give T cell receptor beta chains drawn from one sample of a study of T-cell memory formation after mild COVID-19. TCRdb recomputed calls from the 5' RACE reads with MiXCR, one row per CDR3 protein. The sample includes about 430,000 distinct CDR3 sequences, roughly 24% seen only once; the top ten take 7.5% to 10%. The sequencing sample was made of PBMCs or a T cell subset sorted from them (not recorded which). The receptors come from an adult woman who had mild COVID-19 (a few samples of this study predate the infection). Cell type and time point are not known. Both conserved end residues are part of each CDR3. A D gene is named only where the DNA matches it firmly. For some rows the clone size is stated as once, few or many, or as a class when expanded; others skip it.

CDR3 protein: CASSLASGTDQHF
CDR3 DNA: TGTGCCAGCAGTTTAGCCTCCGGGACCGATCAGCATTTT
J gene: TRBJ1-5
clone size: NA
V gene: TRBV12-3/TRBV12-4
D gene: NA

CDR3 protein: CASSLFGGETQYF
CDR3 DNA: TGTGCCAGCAGCTTATTCGGAGGAGAGACCCAGTACTTC
J gene: TRBJ2-5
clone size: NA
V gene: TRBV7-3
D gene: NA

CDR3 protein: CASSSHRSSGSSDTQYF
CDR3 DNA: TGTGCCAGCAGCTCCCATAGGTCTAGCGGGAGTTCAGATACGCAGTATTTT
J gene: TRBJ2-3
clone size: NA
V gene: TRBV7-2
D gene: TRBD2

CDR3 protein: CATRGVWTGELFF
CDR3 DNA: TGTGCCACCCGAGGGGTTTGGACCGGGGAGCTGTTTTTT
J gene: TRBJ2-2
clone size: NA
V gene: TRBV6-5
D gene: NA

CDR3 protein: CASSQGYDTEAFF
CDR3 DNA: TGTGCCAGCAGCCAGGGGTACGACACTGAAGCTTTCTTT
J gene: TRBJ1-1
clone size: few
V gene: TRBV12-3/TRBV12-4
D gene: NA

CDR3 protein: CASRGTSGSATGELFF
CDR3 DNA: TGTGCCAGCAGGGGTACTAGCGGGAGTGCCACCGGGGAGCTGTTTTTT
J gene: TRBJ2-2
clone size: NA
V gene: TRBV12-3/TRBV12-4
D gene: TRBD2

CDR3 protein: CASSLALGSHEQYF
CDR3 DNA: TGTGCCAGCAGCTTAGCGTTGGGTTCCCACGAGCAGTACTTC
J gene: TRBJ2-7
clone size: NA
V gene: TRBV7-9
D gene: NA

CDR3 protein: CASSSAAGGENDNEQFF
CDR3 DNA: TGTGCCAGCAGCTCCGCTGCGGGGGGGGAAAATGACAATGAGCAGTTCTTC
J gene: TRBJ2-1
clone size: few
V gene: TRBV7-3
D gene: TRBD2

CDR3 protein: CASSFGQSGAYGYTF
CDR3 DNA: TGTGCCAGCAGCTTTGGGCAATCCGGCGCCTATGGCTACACCTTC
J gene: TRBJ1-2
clone size: once
V gene: TRBV5-6
D gene: NA

CDR3 protein: CASSLTGTSGSYEQYF
CDR3 DNA: TGTGCCAGCAGTTTAACTGGGACTAGCGGCTCCTACGAGCAGTACTTC
J gene: TRBJ2-7
clone size: many
V gene: TRBV27
D gene: TRBD2

CDR3 protein: CASSQDLAGPTYEQYF
CDR3 DNA: TGCGCCAGCAGCCAGGATCTAGCGGGGCCTACCTACGAGCAGTACTTC
J gene: TRBJ2-7
clone size: NA
V gene: TRBV4-3
D gene: TRBD2

CDR3 protein: CASSLSGGEGETQYF
CDR3 DNA: TGTGCCAGCAGCTTAAGCGGGGGGGAGGGAGAGACCCAGTACTTC
J gene: TRBJ2-5
clone size: few
V gene: TRBV7-3
D gene: TRBD2

CDR3 protein: CASSQEGLSPEAGGSRQETQYF
CDR3 DNA: TGTGCCAGCAGCCAAGAAGGGCTATCGCCGGAAGCGGGGGGCTCCCGCCAAGAGACCCAGTACTTC
J gene: TRBJ2-5
clone size: few
V gene: TRBV4-2
D gene: TRBD2

CDR3 protein: CSGRGGSQNIQYF
CDR3 DNA: TGCAGCGGGCGGGGAGGGTCTCAGAACATTCAGTACTTC
J gene: TRBJ2-4
clone size: NA
V gene: TRBV29-1
D gene: TRBD2

CDR3 protein: CASSLLGQGTVYGYTF
CDR3 DNA: TGTGCCAGCAGCTTACTGGGACAGGGAACCGTCTATGGCTACACCTTC
J gene: TRBJ1-2
clone size: NA
V gene: TRBV7-2
D gene: TRBD1

CDR3 protein: CASTRDGGAKVFF
CDR3 DNA: TGTGCCAGCACCCGGGACGGTGGGGCCAAGGTGTTTTTT
J gene: TRBJ1-4
clone size: NA
V gene: TRBV6-2/TRBV6-3
D gene: NA

CDR3 protein: CAWSVSTFRGLVNTEAFF
CDR3 DNA: TGTGCCTGGAGTGTATCTACGTTCCGGGGGCTTGTGAACACTGAAGCTTTCTTT
J gene: TRBJ1-1
clone size: NA
V gene: TRBV30
D gene: NA

CDR3 protein: CASSPESLAGGQDTQYF
CDR3 DNA: TGTGCCAGCAGCCCCGAAAGTTTAGCGGGAGGGCAAGATACGCAGTATTTT
J gene: TRBJ2-3
clone size: NA
V gene: TRBV3-1
D gene: TRBD2

CDR3 protein: CASSTWDSSYEQYF
CDR3 DNA: TGTGCCAGCAGTACCTGGGACAGTTCCTACGAGCAGTACTTC
J gene: TRBJ2-7
clone size: many
V gene: TRBV12-3/TRBV12-4
D gene: TRBD1

CDR3 protein: CASSYLGQAFDTEAFF
CDR3 DNA: TGTGCCAGCAGTTACCTCGGACAGGCCTTTGACACTGAAGCTTTCTTT
J gene: TRBJ1-1
clone size: NA
V gene: TRBV6-2/TRBV6-3
D gene: TRBD1

CDR3 protein: CSARTSGAQETQYF
CDR3 DNA: TGCAGTGCTAGAACTAGCGGAGCCCAAGAGACCCAGTACTTC
J gene: TRBJ2-5
clone size: NA
V gene: TRBV20-1
D gene: TRBD2

CDR3 protein: CASTRLAVANYGYTF
CDR3 DNA: TGTGCCAGCACTAGGTTAGCGGTGGCTAACTATGGCTACACCTTC
J gene: TRBJ1-2
clone size: NA
V gene: TRBV6-5
D gene: NA

CDR3 protein: CASSPGLAVPYEQYF
CDR3 DNA: TGTGCCAGCAGTCCCGGACTAGCGGTACCCTACGAGCAGTACTTC
J gene: TRBJ2-7
clone size: few
V gene: TRBV27
D gene: TRBD2

CDR3 protein: CASSFDGGATKNIQYF
CDR3 DNA: TGTGCCAGCAGCTTTGATGGGGGGGCGACCAAAAACATTCAGTACTTC
J gene: TRBJ2-4
clone size: few
V gene: TRBV7-9
D gene: NA

CDR3 protein: CASSLTLRSEQFF
CDR3 DNA: TGTGCCAGCAGCTTGACCCTTAGGAGTGAGCAGTTCTTC
J gene: TRBJ2-1
clone size: many
V gene: TRBV7-3
D gene: NA

CDR3 protein: CASIPTRQRGNTEAFF
CDR3 DNA: TGTGCCAGCATTCCTACTCGACAGAGGGGGAACACTGAAGCTTTCTTT
J gene: TRBJ1-1
clone size: few
V gene: TRBV6-5
D gene: NA

CDR3 protein: CASSQLQVLGETQYF
CDR3 DNA: TGCGCCAGCAGCCAACTACAGGTATTGGGAGAGACCCAGTACTTC
J gene: TRBJ2-5
clone size: NA
V gene: TRBV4-1
D gene: NA

CDR3 protein: CASSPRAGATEAFF
CDR3 DNA: TGTGCCAGCAGTCCCCGGGCCGGGGCCACAGAAGCTTTCTTT
J gene: TRBJ1-1
clone size: NA
V gene: TRBV12-3/TRBV12-4
D gene: NA

CDR3 protein: CASSRYGTSGPSTTGEQFF
CDR3 DNA: TGTGCCAGCAGTCGATATGGGACTAGCGGGCCGTCTACTACGGGTGAGCAGTTCTTC
J gene: TRBJ2-1
clone size: few
V gene: TRBV6-2/TRBV6-3
D gene: TRBD2

CDR3 protein: CASSSAGSIDTGELFF
CDR3 DNA: TGTGCCAGCAGTTCGGCAGGCTCGATCGACACCGGGGAGCTGTTTTTT
J gene: TRBJ2-2
clone size: NA
V gene: TRBV27
D gene: NA

CDR3 protein: CASRLAEDPNSPLHF
CDR3 DNA: TGTGCCAGCAGGCTAGCAGAGGACCCCAATTCACCCCTCCACTTT
J gene: TRBJ1-6
clone size: NA
V gene: TRBV7-9
D gene: NA

CDR3 protein: CASSQLPALYEQYF
CDR3 DNA: TGCGCCAGCAGTCAGTTGCCCGCCCTCTACGAGCAGTACTTC
J gene: TRBJ2-7
clone size: once
V gene: TRBV23-1
D gene: NA

CDR3 protein: CASSFGIYNEQFF
CDR3 DNA: TGTGCCAGCAGCTTCGGGATTTACAATGAGCAGTTCTTC
J gene: TRBJ2-1
clone size: few
V gene: TRBV7-2
D gene: NA

CDR3 protein: CASSQDPWTGNYGYTF
CDR3 DNA: TGTGCCAGCAGCCAAGATCCCTGGACAGGGAACTATGGCTACACCTTC
J gene: TRBJ1-2
clone size: NA
V gene: TRBV3-1
D gene: TRBD1

CDR3 protein: CASSQGPELTGNTIYF
CDR3 DNA: TGTGCCAGCAGCCAGGGGCCGGAACTTACTGGAAACACCATATATTTT
J gene: TRBJ1-3
clone size: NA
V gene: TRBV4-2
D gene: NA

CDR3 protein: CASSAEDSIQPQHF
CDR3 DNA: TGTGCCAGCAGCGCCGAAGACAGTATACAGCCCCAGCATTTT
J gene: TRBJ1-5
clone size: few
V gene: TRBV9
D gene: NA

CDR3 protein: CASSYASGNTIYF
CDR3 DNA: TGTGCCAGCAGTTACGCGTCTGGAAACACCATATATTTT
J gene: TRBJ1-3
clone size: NA
V gene: TRBV6-5
D gene: NA

CDR3 protein: CASSLGDGYYEQYF
CDR3 DNA: TGCGCCAGCAGCTTGGGGGACGGATACTACGAGCAGTACTTC
J gene: TRBJ2-7
clone size: few
V gene: TRBV5-1
D gene: NA

CDR3 protein: CSATGGAAKNIQYF
CDR3 DNA: TGCAGTGCCACAGGGGGCGCGGCCAAAAACATTCAGTACTTC
J gene: TRBJ2-4
clone size: NA
V gene: TRBV20-1
D gene: TRBD1

CDR3 protein: CASSLGLAGGVDEQFF
CDR3 DNA: TGTGCCAGCAGCTTAGGACTAGCGGGGGGCGTGGATGAGCAGTTCTTC
J gene: TRBJ2-1
clone size: NA
V gene: TRBV7-8
D gene: TRBD2

CDR3 protein: CASSIPRGGEQYF
CDR3 DNA: TGTGCCAGTAGTATCCCTCGGGGGGGCGAGCAGTACTTC
J gene: TRBJ2-7
clone size: few
V gene: TRBV19
D gene: TRBD2

CDR3 protein: CSVLLAYEQYF
CDR3 DNA: TGCAGCGTCCTGCTAGCCTACGAGCAGTACTTC
J gene: TRBJ2-7
clone size: NA
V gene: TRBV29-1
D gene: NA

CDR3 protein: CASSLDGLAFF
CDR3 DNA: TGCGCCAGCAGCTTGGATGGGTTAGCTTTCTTT
J gene: TRBJ1-1
clone size: few
V gene: TRBV5-1
D gene: NA

CDR3 protein: CSVDAREAQIYGYTF
CDR3 DNA: TGCAGCGTTGACGCTAGGGAAGCCCAAATCTATGGCTACACCTTC
J gene: TRBJ1-2
clone size: NA
V gene: TRBV29-1
D gene: NA

CDR3 protein: CASSQVGRINQPQHF
CDR3 DNA: TGTGCCAGCAGCCAAGTGGGCAGAATCAATCAGCCCCAGCATTTT
J gene: TRBJ1-5
clone size: few
V gene: TRBV4-2
D gene: NA

CDR3 protein: CASSPEGGLSVPDTQYF
CDR3 DNA: TGCGCCAGCAGTCCCGAAGGGGGACTCTCCGTCCCGGATACGCAGTATTTT
J gene: TRBJ2-3
clone size: few
V gene: TRBV5-1
D gene: NA

CDR3 protein: CASSSPGEYSYEQYF
CDR3 DNA: TGTGCCAGCAGTTCTCCCGGGGAGTACTCCTACGAGCAGTACTTC
J gene: TRBJ2-7
clone size: NA
V gene: TRBV6-5
D gene: NA

CDR3 protein: CASRETPTTNYGYTF
CDR3 DNA: TGCGCCAGCAGGGAGACCCCCACGACTAACTATGGCTACACCTTC
J gene: TRBJ1-2
clone size: few
V gene: TRBV4-1
D gene: NA

CDR3 protein: CASSLIRTRDGKETQYF
CDR3 DNA: TGTGCCAGCAGCCTAATCAGAACCCGGGACGGCAAAGAGACCCAGTACTTC
J gene: TRBJ2-5
clone size: NA
V gene: TRBV12-3/TRBV12-4
D gene: NA

CDR3 protein: CSAPRGAIRTDTQYF
CDR3 DNA: TGCAGTGCTCCAAGGGGGGCCATCCGCACAGATACGCAGTATTTT
J gene: TRBJ2-3
clone size: NA
V gene: TRBV20-1
D gene: NA

CDR3 protein: CASSSPGQAREQYF
CDR3 DNA: TGTGCCAGCAGTTCCCCAGGACAGGCTCGCGAGCAGTACTTC
J gene: TRBJ2-7
clone size: few
V gene: TRBV6-5
D gene: TRBD1

CDR3 protein: CASSLGAGTSGGDTQYF
CDR3 DNA: TGTGCCAGCAGCTTAGGAGCCGGGACTAGCGGGGGAGATACGCAGTATTTT
J gene: TRBJ2-3
clone size: few
V gene: TRBV13
D gene: TRBD2

CDR3 protein: CATSDFAGGPETQYF
CDR3 DNA: TGTGCCACCAGTGATTTTGCGGGAGGGCCAGAGACCCAGTACTTC
J gene: TRBJ2-5
clone size: NA
V gene: TRBV24-1
D gene: TRBD2

CDR3 protein: CASSLVGVWQKSYEQYF
CDR3 DNA: TGTGCCAGCAGCTTAGTCGGGGTGTGGCAGAAGAGCTACGAGCAGTACTTC
J gene: TRBJ2-7
clone size: NA
V gene: TRBV7-8
D gene: NA

CDR3 protein: CAIRRGGRGLAGGSEQFF
CDR3 DNA: TGTGCCATCAGGAGGGGAGGAAGAGGACTAGCAGGGGGGAGTGAGCAGTTCTTC
J gene: TRBJ2-1
clone size: NA
V gene: TRBV10-3
D gene: NA